This TCR beta chain is drawn from a study of cytomegalovirus exposure and HLA in healthy donors. Study results and limitations: Information on immune exposure was restricted to one variable (CMV serostatus). Owing to their indistinguishability, certain V segments, notably TRBV6-2 and TRBV6-3, were excluded. A later analysis revealed that TCR association rates differed between HLA loci, peaking at DRB1 and bottoming out at HLA-C.

PCR involved 60 Vbeta and 13 Jbeta primers. As handled by the study authors: A later analysis counted about 80 million unique TCR beta chains, roughly 11 million shared. Produced via immunoSEQ multiplex PCR; TCRdb's table is partial and in-frame only. That table gives V, J and clone size, and the DNA gave D and trimming. The table lists some 80,000 clones, 10% of them singletons, with about 24% in the top ten. J was trimmed by 4 bases and V by 5 bases; bases with no gene match: 7. The CDR3 totals 14 residues. Looked up from germline, CDR1 is SGHAT and CDR2 is FQNNGV. As for this clone: Antigen unknown.

Sequenced: PBMCs. The source of this sequence is a man between 60 and 70 years old in good health and CMV-seropositive. The V and J genes are TRBV11-2 and TRBJ2-5; 7 bases agree with TRBD2. CDR3: CASSPLGGRETQYF. CDR3 in DNA: TGTGCCAGCAGCCCTCTGGGAGGGCGAGAGACCCAGTACTTC.